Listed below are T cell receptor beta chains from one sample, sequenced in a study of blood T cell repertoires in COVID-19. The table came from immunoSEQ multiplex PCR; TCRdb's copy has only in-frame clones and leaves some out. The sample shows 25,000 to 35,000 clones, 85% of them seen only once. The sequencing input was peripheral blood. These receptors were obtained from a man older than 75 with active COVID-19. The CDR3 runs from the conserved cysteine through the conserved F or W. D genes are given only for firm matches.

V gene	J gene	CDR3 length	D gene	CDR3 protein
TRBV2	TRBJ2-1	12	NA	CASSKQGDEQFF
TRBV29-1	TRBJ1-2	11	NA	CSVGVSGGYTF
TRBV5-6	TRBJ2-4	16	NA	CASSLTTGTAKNIQYF
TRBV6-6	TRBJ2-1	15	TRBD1	CASSRTRDRYNEQFF
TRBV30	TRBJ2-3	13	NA	CAWSVPGTDTQYF
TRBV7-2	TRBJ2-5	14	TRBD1	CASSPQGVGETQYF
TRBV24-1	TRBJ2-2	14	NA	CATAPGGNAGELFF
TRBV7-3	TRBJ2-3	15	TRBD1	CASSLTGEPTDTQYF
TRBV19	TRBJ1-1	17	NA	CASSIAGDPQMNTEAFF
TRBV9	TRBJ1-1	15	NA	CASSPSVGAQTEAFF
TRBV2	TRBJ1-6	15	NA	CASRGEEGFNSPLHF
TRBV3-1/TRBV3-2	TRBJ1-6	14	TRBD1	CASRGTGTGSPLHF
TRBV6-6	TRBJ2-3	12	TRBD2	CASGRGTDTQYF
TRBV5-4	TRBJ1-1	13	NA	CASSLDRVTEAFF
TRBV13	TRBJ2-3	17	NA	CASSSRAGNIYTDTQYF